The 32 T cell receptor beta chains presented below share a single source sample, sequenced in a study of regulatory T cells in long-lasting Graves disease. Researchers made TCR beta libraries by using iRepertoire HTBI primers and running Arm-PCR on CDR3 regions. From the multiplex PCR reads, TCRdb called clonotypes with MiXCR, one entry per CDR3 protein. Among some 370,000 distinct CDR3 sequences listed, about 11% were seen once. Time point of the sample: newly diagnosed GD, antithyroid drugs for less than 3 months. Following extraction of RNA from PBMCs, that RNA was used to make the TCR library. The same data also went into a second study, on T cells in Graves' hyperthyroidism and ophthalmopathy.

The sample was peripheral blood mononuclear cells (PBMCs), taken at new diagnosis, from a patient treated with antithyroid drugs. The source of these receptors is a young woman with Graves disease.

Ten or more counts support this clonotype. This chain joins TRBV12-3 or TRBV12-4 and TRBJ2-2; 10 positions match TRBD2. Unmatched junction bases numbered 3, after V lost 5 bases and J lost 6 bases. The CDR3 length is 14 residues. This CDR3 is CASSILAGSGELFF. DNA of the CDR3: TGTGCCAGCAGTATACTAGCGGGATCCGGGGAGCTGTTTTTT.

This rearrangement joins TRBV15 to TRBJ2-1, with 7 bases lining up with TRBD1. The CDR3 contains 16 residues. V dropped 3 bases and J dropped 0; count of bases not matched to a gene: 5. Germline V lookup: CDR1 LNHNV, CDR2 YYDKDF (reference sequence). CDR3 amino acids: CATSREAGGSYNEQFF. DNA for the CDR3: TGTGCCACCAGCAGGGAAGCAGGGGGCTCCTACAATGAGCAGTTCTTC.

The V and J genes are TRBV7-6 and TRBJ1-1; no clear D. Germline V CDR1 and CDR2: SGHVS, FNYEAQ. V lost 5 bases and J lost 3, with 13 bases in between. The CDR3 has 14 amino acids. In DNA form, the CDR3 reads TGTGCCAGCAGCCCTAGAAGGGAGGACACTGAAGCTTTCTTT. It yields the protein CASSPRREDTEAFF.

This clonotype was counted ten times or more. The V call is TRBV24-1, the J call TRBJ1-1; D perhaps matches TRBD1 (5 bases). This CDR3 is 18 amino acids long. Trimming took off 1 base at V and 6 bases at J, with 23 bases between the two ends. CDR1 KGHDR and CDR2 SFDVKD come from the germline V gene. CDR3 residues: CATSDFNQGLRDGPEAFF. CDR3 DNA: TGTGCCACCAGTGATTTCAACCAGGGACTCCGGGACGGGCCTGAAGCTTTCTTT.

This clonotype has at least ten counts. The chain combines TRBV11-2 with TRBJ2-1; D is possibly TRBD2 (5 bases). The CDR3 is 12 residues long. Per germline, CDR1 SGHAT and CDR2 FQNNGV. V was shortened by 5 bases and J by 10 bases, with 12 bases between the two germline ends. CDR3 in amino acids: CASSKLVREQFF. CDR3 nucleotides: TGTGCCAGCAGCAAACTAGTACGGGAGCAGTTCTTC.

A remark on this clonotype: This may arise from a read error, as a much more abundant clone is one base away. The conserved phenylalanine or tryptophan normally closing the CDR3 is absent here, so this likely arose from a read error. The chain uses TRBV12-3 or TRBV12-4 and TRBJ1-1, with D unclear. There are 13 residues in the CDR3. Trimming cost V 0 bases and J 3 bases, with 5 bases left between them. CDR3 sequence: CASSLAFDTEAFL. The CDR3 nucleotides read TGTGCCAGCAGTTTAGCGTTTGACACTGAAGCTTTCCTT.

This chain connects TRBV4-3 to TRBJ2-3; perhaps TRBD2 as D (6 bases). In germline, CDR1 is LGHNA, CDR2 YSLEER. V was cut by 4 bases and J by 0 bases, with 17 bases left in between. CDR3 length equals 17 residues. CDR3 sequence: CASSLLGAGMSTDTQYF. The CDR3 nucleotides are TGCGCCAGCAGCCTCCTTGGGGCGGGGATGAGCACAGATACGCAGTATTTT.

This clonotype was picked up many times. The chain links TRBV7-9 to TRBJ2-1; D unresolved. Germline CDR1 SEHNR, CDR2 FQNEAQ (reference sequence). CDR3 length: 13 amino acids. Trimming took off 5 bases at V and 8 bases at J, with 13 bases between the two ends. CDR3 nucleotides: TGTGCCAGCAGCCTCCCAGAAAGATATGAGCAGTTCTTC. It translates to CASSLPERYEQFF. The full variable domain, in which reference TRBV7-9 and TRBJ2-1 provide the parts outside the CDR3, is DTGVSQNPRHKITKRGQNVTFRCDPISEHNRLYWYRQTLGQGPEFLTYFQNEAQLEKSRLLSDRFSAERPKGSFSTLEIQRTEQGDSAMYLCASSLPERYEQFFGPGTRLTVL.

In its sample, this clonotype was seen many times. Mismatch with germline at one junction end may stem from a read error. The J gene is TRBJ2-1, the V gene TRBV6-2 or TRBV6-3, with D hard to call. The CDR3 length is 11 residues. Germline CDR1 and CDR2: MNHEY and SVGEGT. Written as DNA, the CDR3 is TGTGCCAGCAGCTACTCCAATGAGCAGTTCTTC. Protein product: CASSYSNEQFF.

In this sample, this clonotype turned up many times. The chain recombines TRBV7-9 with TRBJ2-5; no definite D call. Germline V gives CDR1 SEHNR, CDR2 FQNEAQ (reference sequence). Trimming cost V 1 base and J 0 bases, with 9 bases left between them. There are 15 residues in the CDR3. CDR3 protein: CASSLEVGNQETQYF. CDR3 bases: TGTGCCAGCAGCTTAGAGGTCGGCAACCAAGAGACCCAGTACTTC. Drawing the rest from reference TRBV7-9 and TRBJ2-5, the complete variable domain is DTGVSQNPRHKITKRGQNVTFRCDPISEHNRLYWYRQTLGQGPEFLTYFQNEAQLEKSRLLSDRFSAERPKGSFSTLEIQRTEQGDSAMYLCASSLEVGNQETQYFGPGTRLLVL.

This clonotype was counted many times. The rearrangement joins TRBV6-2 or TRBV6-3 to TRBJ2-1; 7 nucleotides agree with TRBD1. Trimming at V came to 4 bases and at J to 7 bases, leaving 7 bases not matched to a gene. CDR1 MNHEY and CDR2 SVGEGT come from the germline V gene. CDR3 length: 14 residues. Written as DNA, the CDR3 is TGTGCCAGCAGTTCCCCGGGGACAGCAAATGAGCAGTTCTTC. Its protein is CASSSPGTANEQFF.

Comment on this clonotype: Possible read error: a much larger clone is one base away. The chain joins TRBV4-1 to TRBJ2-1; 10 bases map to TRBD2. The V segment lost 3 bases and the J segment 4 bases; nucleotides outside the gene matches: 6. CDR3 size: 16 residues. Per germline, CDR1 MGHRA and CDR2 YSYEKL. The CDR3, as DNA: TGCGCCAGCAGCCACGCTGTAGCGGGAGGTTACAATGAGCAGTTCTTC. Translating it yields CASSHAVAGGYNEQFF.

This clonotype appeared many times. The rearrangement uses TRBV6-5 and TRBJ1-1; tentatively, D is TRBD1 (5 bases). The CDR3 contains 15 residues. The germline V gene has CDR1 MNHEY and CDR2 SVGAGI. Trimming shortened V by 2 bases and J by 4 bases, and 14 bases separated the two germline ends. CDR3: CASSYGRAPSTEAFF. The CDR3 DNA sequence: TGTGCCAGCAGTTACGGCAGGGCACCTAGCACTGAAGCTTTCTTT.

Only a few counts were recorded for this clonotype. This CDR3 is CASSQASRSTDTQYF. CDR3 DNA sequence: TGTGCCAGCAGCCAAGCCTCCCGAAGCACAGATACGCAGTATTTT. The chain couples TRBV14 to TRBJ2-3; D not resolved. Trimming pared 1 base from V and 0 bases from J, leaving 8 bases between. The CDR3 totals 15 residues. The germline V gene has CDR1 SGHDN and CDR2 FVKESK.

This clonotype was seen repeatedly, ten times or more. V and J are TRBV6-1 and TRBJ1-2; D gene unclear. V was clipped by 4 bases and J by 0 bases, with 12 bases between them. The CDR3 spans 15 residues. Germline V lookup: CDR1 MNHNS, CDR2 SASEGT. Written as DNA, the CDR3 is TGTGCCAGCAGTGTCGGCGGTTTAGCTAACTATGGCTACACCTTC. Protein sequence: CASSVGGLANYGYTF.

This clonotype occurred many times. The chain combines TRBV20-1 with TRBJ1-4; D remains ambiguous. The V and J ends lost 3 bases and 0 bases respectively, with 20 bases between them. The CDR3 runs 18 residues. The V gene's germline CDR1 is DFQATT and CDR2 SNEGSKA (reference sequence). This chain's CDR3 is CSASEPLREVATNEKLFF. CDR3 coding DNA: TGCAGTGCTAGTGAACCTCTCCGGGAAGTTGCAACTAATGAAAAACTGTTTTTT.

The chain employs TRBV9 and TRBJ2-3; perhaps TRBD2 as D (6 bases). CDR3 length: 16 residues. CDR1 is SGDLS and CDR2 is YYNGEE in the germline V gene. V gave up 4 bases and J gave up 4 bases, with 19 bases separating them. The CDR3 protein is CASSRNLMRRADTQYF. The CDR3 nucleotides are TGTGCCAGCAGCCGTAACTTAATGCGGAGGGCAGATACGCAGTATTTT.

This clonotype has a handful of counts. Because it lacks the conserved phenylalanine or tryptophan at the end, this CDR3 is likely a read error. This chain connects TRBV9 to TRBJ2-1; TRBD1 might be the D (5 bases). The CDR3 covers 14 residues. Germline CDR1 is SGDLS and CDR2 is YYNGEE. V shed 4 bases and J shed 8 bases, with 16 bases lying between them. CDR3: CASSSFAGSDEQFS. The CDR3 DNA is TGTGCCAGCAGCTCGTTTGCAGGGTCCGATGAGCAGTTCTCC.

This clonotype has just a few counts. The chain has TRBV7-2 and TRBJ2-7, with D perhaps TRBD1 (6 bases). Germline loops: CDR1 SGHTA, CDR2 FQGNSA. The V gene lost 5 bases and the J gene lost 6 bases, with 14 bases spanning the gap. CDR3 length: 13 amino acids. This CDR3 is CASSRDMPSEQYF. For the CDR3, the DNA is TGTGCCAGCAGCCGGGACATGCCTTCCGAGCAGTACTTC.

This chain connects TRBV20-1 to TRBJ1-2; D unresolved. This CDR3 has 12 amino acids. Looked up from germline, CDR1 is DFQATT and CDR2 is SNEGSKA (reference sequence). Trimming left V 2 bases short and J 8 bases short, with 12 bases between. The CDR3 DNA is TGCAGTGCTAGACCCCTGACATACGGCTACACCTTC. It is translated as CSARPLTYGYTF.

The J gene is TRBJ2-7, the V gene TRBV7-2; 13 bases fit TRBD2. This CDR3 comprises 16 residues. V gave up 3 bases and J gave up 7 bases; unmatched junction bases: 9. Germline values: CDR1 SGHTA, CDR2 FQGNSA. In DNA, the CDR3 is TGTGCCAGCAGCTTTTTCGGACTAGCGGGAGTGGATGAGCAGTACTTC. Protein product: CASSFFGLAGVDEQYF.

Ten or more counts support this clonotype. This chain joins TRBV27 and TRBJ2-7; a possible D gene is TRBD2 (6 bases). Germline lookup yields CDR1 MNHEY and CDR2 SMNVEV (reference sequence). Trimming took 2 bases from V and 2 from J, leaving 13 bases between them. The CDR3 covers 15 residues. In DNA, the CDR3 is TGTGCCAGCAGTTTAGCGGGGCTCAACGCCTACGAGCAGTACTTC. Protein product: CASSLAGLNAYEQYF.

This clonotype was seen only a few times. V is TRBV19 and J is TRBJ1-2; D unresolved. This CDR3 contains 12 residues. CDR1 and CDR2 from the germline V gene are LNHDA and SQIVND (reference sequence). The V and J ends lost 10 bases and 5 bases respectively, with 14 bases between them. CDR3 loop: CATSRVFYGYTF. DNA of the CDR3: TGTGCCACCTCTCGGGTGTTTTATGGCTACACCTTC.

This clonotype has a count of ten or more. V usage is TRBV20-1 and J usage is TRBJ2-3, with 7 bases matching TRBD2. CDR1 DFQATT and CDR2 SNEGSKA come from the germline V gene (reference sequence). There are 14 residues in the CDR3. J gave up 0 bases and V 3 bases, and 3 bases lay outside the gene matches. The CDR3 spells CSASGGSSTDTQYF. For the CDR3, the DNA is TGCAGTGCTAGCGGCGGGAGTAGCACAGATACGCAGTATTTT.

This rearrangement joins TRBV19 to TRBJ1-4; no definite D call. The ends were cut back, 4 bases at V and 8 bases at J, with 8 bases in the middle. The CDR3 extends over 12 amino acids. Germline V gene lookup returns CDR1 LNHDA and CDR2 SQIVND (reference sequence). CDR3 sequence: CASSRAEEKLFF. As DNA, the CDR3 is TGTGCCAGTAGTAGGGCAGAAGAAAAACTGTTTTTT.

CDR3 residues: CASSPGQTFPSSYNSPLHF. CDR3 DNA: TGTGCCAGCAGCCCGGGACAGACATTTCCCAGCTCCTATAATTCACCCCTCCACTTT. This chain joins TRBV12-3 or TRBV12-4 and TRBJ1-6; 7 bases agree with TRBD1. V shed 6 bases and J 0 bases; nucleotides not matched to a gene: 14. CDR3 length equals 19 residues.

The sample holds many counts of this clonotype. This chain links TRBV12-3 or TRBV12-4 with TRBJ1-1; 7 positions match TRBD1. J gave up 8 bases and V 6 bases, and 3 bases lay outside the gene matches. This CDR3 is built from 11 residues. CDR3 residues: CASSPGGEAFF. CDR3 coding DNA: TGTGCCAGCAGCCCAGGGGGGGAAGCTTTCTTT.

This clonotype was detected only a few times. The chain employs TRBV9 and TRBJ2-5, with D uncertain. The ends were cut back, 0 bases at V and 1 base at J, with 10 bases in the middle. The CDR3 totals 15 residues. Looked up from germline, CDR1 is SGDLS and CDR2 is YYNGEE. This chain's CDR3 is CASSVEGTLQETQYF. The CDR3 DNA follows: TGTGCCAGCAGCGTAGAGGGTACCCTCCAAGAGACCCAGTACTTC.

This clonotype was counted between two and nine times. The CDR3 region has the DNA TGTGCCACCAGCTCACTCGCTAATTCACCCCTCCACTTT. This translates into CATSSLANSPLHF. The chain uses TRBV15 and TRBJ1-6; D unresolved. V was cut by 5 bases and J by 6 bases, with 8 bases left in between. Germline V gene lookup returns CDR1 LNHNV and CDR2 YYDKDF (reference sequence). This CDR3 has 13 residues.

V gene TRBV24-1 combines with J gene TRBJ2-3; D gene ambiguous. The CDR3 contains 13 residues. Trimming stripped 2 bases from V and 6 bases from J, with 8 bases between. Germline V lookup: CDR1 KGHDR, CDR2 SFDVKD. CDR3 region: CATSDSLHDTQYF. The CDR3 bases are TGTGCCACCAGTGATTCACTCCACGATACGCAGTATTTT.

The genes are TRBV7-9 and TRBJ1-1; possibly TRBD1 for D (6 bases). The germline V and J ends were trimmed by 1 base and 3 bases, with 18 bases remaining between them. The CDR3 consists of 17 residues. Per germline, CDR1 SEHNR and CDR2 FQNEAQ (reference sequence). This chain's CDR3 is CASSLGWGARNDTEAFF. The CDR3 DNA reads TGTGCCAGCAGCTTAGGTTGGGGGGCTCGGAACGACACTGAAGCTTTCTTT.

This clonotype was counted ten times or more. V usage is TRBV28 and J usage is TRBJ2-1, with 10 bases fitting TRBD2. J lost 10 bases, V lost 4 bases, and 13 bases had no gene match. This CDR3 spans 16 amino acids. Germline V gene sequence: CDR1 MDHEN, CDR2 SYDVKM. The CDR3 DNA is TGTGCCAGCAGTTCGCTTCTGAGCGGGAGGGTCAGGGAGCAGTTCTTC. This translates into CASSSLLSGRVREQFF.